This TCR beta chain appears in the sequencing data of a study of T cells expressing NK-cell markers (dated by TCRdb to the early 2020s). Study-level background: In sorted CD3+CD56+NKG2C+, CD3+CD56+NKG2C- and CD3+CD56-NKG2C+ T-cell subsets from several donors, TCR beta-chain repertoires were profiled. Among the eight sequenced donors, seven were HCMV-seropositive and one was HCMV-seronegative. Randomly selected healthy volunteers, three men and five women, were used as the eight sequenced donors. The libraries were sequenced on Illumina HiSeq 2000/2500, MiSeq or NextSeq, producing 2 x 150 bp reads.

The germline V gene (reference sequence) specifies DFQATT as CDR1 and SNEGSKA as CDR2. The CDR3 covers 15 residues, taking in both the cysteine and the phenylalanine. No DNA is recorded. Comment on this clonotype: The antigen this receptor binds is unknown.

A commercial ELISA kit detecting HCMV-specific IgG in serum was used to determine HCMV serostatus. Peripheral blood mononuclear cells were isolated from blood by Ficoll density gradient centrifugation. What the study reported, not specific to this receptor: Whether the expanded NKG2C-expressing T cell clones were specific for HCMV antigens was left unclear. Those dominant clonotypes were again the most abundant among CD3+CD56-NKG2C+ cells in several donors, at 28.3-60.1%. In several donors, the dominant CD3+CD56+NKG2C+ clonotypes were found to rank among the top 10 CD8+ clonotypes and to make up about 1.0-7.5% of CD8+ T cells.

Sequenced using an Illumina HiSeq 2000. TCR beta cDNA libraries were made by 5'RACE template switching that added a universal primer site and unique molecular identifiers. Synthesis of cDNA was primed from the TCR beta constant segment and was followed by two consecutive PCR amplification steps. The authors' analysis ran thus. MIGEC was used to demultiplex reads and group the reads by UMI, and MiTCR was used to assemble and quantify clonotypes. To remove erroneous sequences, TCR cDNA sequences were retained only when supported by two or more reads. Downstream repertoire analysis used the tcR package, and clonotypes were matched across fractions by CDR3 nucleotide sequence plus V segment. VDJmatch was used to annotate antigen specificity against VDJdb, with one amino acid substitution in CDR3 permitted. TCRdb reanalyzed the reads, keeping one entry per CDR3 protein sequence and omitting DNA. The V and J calls here are based on TCRdb, not the publication. This sample's listing comprises some 280,000 distinct CDR3 sequences. The top ten clones comprise about 0.39% of the sample.

The TCR was taken from a man aged 18 to 29 in good health. Donor details come from another sample of the same person, matched by shared clones. Sequenced input: blood T cells: a sorted CD56 or NKG2C T cell subset, CD4+ or CD8+ T cells, or bulk PBMC T cells (not recorded which). The rearrangement combines TRBV20-1 with TRBJ2-1; the D call from TCRdb, TRBD2, cannot be confirmed without DNA. The CDR3 has the sequence CSARYTSGSIGEQFF.